Shown below are 13 T cell receptor beta chains from a single sample sequenced in a study of T-cell memory formation after mild COVID-19. MiXCR, applied by TCRdb to the 5' RACE reads, yields one record per CDR3 protein. The sample consists of around 200,000 distinct CDR3 sequences, around 25% of them appearing once. The specimen was PBMCs or a T cell subset sorted from them (not recorded which). The receptors here all came from an adult woman who had mild COVID-19 (a few samples of this study predate the infection). Cell type and time point are not known.

This chain joins TRBV30 and TRBJ1-1; a weak D match, TRBD1 (6 bases). This CDR3 has 12 residues. Trimming pared 8 bases from V and 4 bases from J, leaving 14 bases between. Germline loops: CDR1 GTSNPN, CDR2 SVGIG (reference sequence). The CDR3 nucleotides are TGTGCCGTCGGACAAGGGGGCACTGAAGCTTTCTTT. Encoded protein: CAVGQGGTEAFF.

This clonotype was observed a few times. The J gene is TRBJ2-2, the V gene TRBV20-1; 9 bases fit TRBD2. This CDR3 contains 14 residues. Germline V lookup: CDR1 DFQATT, CDR2 SNEGSKA (reference sequence). J lost 1 base, V lost 4 bases, and 1 base had no gene match. The CDR3 loop reads CSAISGGNTGELFF. The CDR3 bases are TGCAGTGCTATTAGCGGGGGGAACACCGGGGAGCTGTTTTTT.

The J gene is TRBJ1-2, the V gene TRBV7-2; D gene uncertain. The CDR3 consists of 13 residues. V lost 5 bases, J lost 6 bases, and 13 bases lay in between. Germline CDR1 reads SGHTA; CDR2 reads FQGNSA. DNA of the CDR3: TGTGCCAGCAGCCCAGACGTGGAGCATGGCTACACCTTC. It is translated as CASSPDVEHGYTF.

The genes are TRBV5-1 and TRBJ1-3, with 9 nucleotides matching TRBD1. The CDR3 spans 18 residues. CDR1 and CDR2 (germline): SGHRS, YFSETQ. The J segment lost 5 bases and the V segment lost 3 bases, leaving 15 bases of the junction unmatched. The CDR3 nucleotides read TGCGCCAGCAGCTCCGGGGACAGGGAGCGCCGCGGGAGAAACACCATATATTTT. It translates to CASSSGDRERRGRNTIYF.

This clonotype showed up just a few times. The chain couples TRBV12-3 or TRBV12-4 to TRBJ2-1, with 8 positions matching TRBD1. After removal of 1 base from V and 1 base from J, the junction contained 3 bases not matched to a gene. The CDR3 sequence is 16 residues long. The DNA of the CDR3 is TGTGCCAGCAGTTTAGGGACAGGGATTTCCTACAATGAGCAGTTCTTC. It codes for CASSLGTGISYNEQFF.

This clonotype has more than one count but fewer than ten. The chain is built from TRBV7-9 and TRBJ2-3; D is ambiguous. Per germline, CDR1 SEHNR and CDR2 FQNEAQ (reference sequence). There are 12 residues in the CDR3. Trimming stripped 5 bases from V and 4 bases from J, with 7 bases between. CDR3 loop: CASSPGADTQYF. The CDR3 DNA reads as TGTGCCAGCAGCCCTGGGGCAGATACGCAGTATTTT. Full variable domain (outside the CDR3, taken from reference TRBV7-9 and TRBJ2-3): DTGVSQNPRHKITKRGQNVTFRCDPISEHNRLYWYRQTLGQGPEFLTYFQNEAQLEKSRLLSDRFSAERPKGSFSTLEIQRTEQGDSAMYLCASSPGADTQYFGPGTRLTVL.

This chain connects TRBV7-9 to TRBJ2-7; the match to TRBD1 covers 7 bases. The CDR3 covers 15 residues. After removal of 3 bases from V and 5 bases from J, the junction contained 10 bases not matched to a gene. Germline V gene lookup returns CDR1 SEHNR and CDR2 FQNEAQ (reference sequence). CDR3 nucleotide sequence: TGTGCCAGCAGCTTCGGGGACAGTATCGCCGACGAGCAGTACTTC. Encoded protein: CASSFGDSIADEQYF.

V gene TRBV9 combines with J gene TRBJ2-1; the match to TRBD1 covers 9 bases. The CDR3 is 17 amino acids. After removal of 0 bases from V and 2 bases from J, the junction contained 6 bases not matched to a gene. CDR1 is SGDLS and CDR2 is YYNGEE in the germline V gene. The CDR3 sequence: CASSVGAGTGPYNEQFF. DNA of the CDR3: TGTGCCAGCAGCGTAGGGGCGGGGACAGGGCCCTACAATGAGCAGTTCTTC.

The chain carries TRBV6-5 and TRBJ2-2, with TRBD2 identical over 7 bases. The V segment lost 6 bases and the J segment 3 bases; nucleotides outside the gene matches: 16. Germline values: CDR1 MNHEY, CDR2 SVGAGI. The CDR3 has 18 amino acids. CDR3 sequence reads: CASRQPLSGSRYTGELFF. The CDR3 region has the DNA TGTGCCAGCAGGCAACCTCTTAGCGGGTCCCGTTACACCGGGGAGCTGTTTTTT.

V is TRBV29-1 and J is TRBJ2-1; 16 nucleotides match TRBD2. V shed 6 bases and J 7 bases; nucleotides not matched to a gene: 6. The CDR3 has 15 amino acids. Germline V gene sequence: CDR1 SQVTM, CDR2 ANQGSEA. This CDR3 reads CSVIPGLAGGNEQFF. CDR3 bases: TGCAGCGTCATACCGGGACTAGCGGGAGGGAATGAGCAGTTCTTC.

This clonotype was found many times. The chain couples TRBV27 to TRBJ2-7; TRBD2 might be the D (6 bases). V was pared by 3 bases and J by 4 bases, with 13 bases between. The CDR3 contains 14 residues. Germline CDR1 is MNHEY and CDR2 is SMNVEV (reference sequence). The CDR3 nucleotides read TGTGCCAGCAGTTTGGGACTCGGTGGGTACGAGCAGTACTTC. It codes for CASSLGLGGYEQYF.

The rearrangement links TRBV2 to TRBJ2-7, with D possibly being TRBD2 (6 bases). In germline, CDR1 is SNHLY, CDR2 FYNNEI. This CDR3 is 13 amino acids long. Trimming removed 7 bases from V and 7 bases from J, with 17 bases in between. The CDR3 DNA reads as TGTGCCAGCACCTACGGGAGAATGCGGGAGCAGTACTTC. As protein: CASTYGRMREQYF.

V is TRBV5-5 and J is TRBJ1-3; TRBD1 aligns across 8 bases. Per germline, CDR1 SGHKS and CDR2 YYEKEE (reference sequence). The CDR3 sequence is 21 residues long. Unmatched junction bases numbered 21, after V lost 4 bases and J lost 0 bases. Here the CDR3 DNA reads TGTGCCAGCAGCCTTCTACCCATACCAGGGGGCGTTGGATCCTCTGGAAACACCATATATTTT. Protein sequence: CASSLLPIPGGVGSSGNTIYF.